Presented here are 21 T cell receptor beta chains from one specimen sequenced in a study of blood T cell repertoires in COVID-19. Assay: immunoSEQ multiplex PCR; the TCRdb copy retains only in-frame clones and omits some. The profile covers 100,000 to 150,000 clones, with about 91% appearing a single time and about a tenth taken by the ten largest. The material sequenced was peripheral blood. The receptor source for this set is a man aged 50-59 years with acute or convalescent COVID-19.

This clone was observed a single time. The rearrangement links TRBV20-1 to TRBJ2-7; a weak D match, TRBD1 (6 bases). The CDR3 is 11 residues long. The germline gives CDR1 DFQATT, CDR2 SNEGSKA (reference sequence). Trimming stripped 7 bases from V and 3 bases from J, with 10 bases between. The CDR3 protein is CSVLQGYEQYF. In DNA form, the CDR3 reads TGCAGTGTTCTACAGGGCTACGAGCAGTACTTC.

The chain couples TRBV5-1 to TRBJ1-6; D ambiguous. V lost 0 bases to trimming and J lost 7 bases, with 8 bases between them. The germline gives CDR1 SGHRS, CDR2 YFSETQ. This CDR3 is 14 amino acids long. CDR3: CASSLAAGNSPLHF. The CDR3 DNA reads TGCGCCAGCAGCTTGGCGGCGGGGAATTCACCCCTCCACTTT.

The gene calls are TRBV11-3 and TRBJ2-3; D perhaps matches TRBD2 (5 bases). The ends were cut back, 1 base at V and 9 bases at J, with 5 bases in the middle. This CDR3 region has 11 residues. The germline gives CDR1 SGHNT, CDR2 YENEEA. The CDR3 protein is CASSLGGTQYF. The CDR3 nucleotides read TGTGCCAGCAGCTTAGGAGGGACGCAGTATTTT.

The V gene is TRBV27, the J gene TRBJ2-7, with 7 bases identical to TRBD2. CDR1 and CDR2 from the germline V gene are MNHEY and SMNVEV (reference sequence). The CDR3 has 13 residues. The V and J ends lost 6 bases and 3 bases, in that order; junction bases with no gene match: 5. CDR3 residues: CASRGGSDYEQYF. The CDR3 DNA is TGTGCCAGCAGGGGGGGGTCCGACTACGAGCAGTACTTC.

The gene calls are TRBV27 and TRBJ1-5, with TRBD1 identical over 12 bases. This CDR3 region has 18 residues. With 6 bases clipped from V and 4 bases from J, the junction kept 13 bases outside the gene matches. The V gene's germline CDR1 is MNHEY and CDR2 SMNVEV (reference sequence). As DNA, the CDR3 is TGTGCCAGCAGCCCAAACCACCGGGACAGGGGGCGGAATCAGCCCCAGCATTTT. Residues: CASSPNHRDRGRNQPQHF.

CDR3 in DNA: TGCGCCAGCAATCCGAGGACAGGGGCCCACTATGGCTACACCTTC. It translates to CASNPRTGAHYGYTF. This chain connects TRBV5-1 to TRBJ1-2, with TRBD1 identical over 9 bases. Germline V gives CDR1 SGHRS, CDR2 YFSETQ. Trimming at V came to 6 bases and at J to 3 bases, leaving 9 bases not matched to a gene. This CDR3 comprises 15 residues.

J is TRBJ1-4 and V is TRBV10-3; TRBD1 might be the D (6 bases). The V gene lost 4 bases and the J gene lost 4 bases, with 13 bases spanning the gap. CDR1 and CDR2 from the germline V gene are ENHRY and SYGVKD. CDR3 size: 15 residues. CDR3 coding DNA: TGTGCCATCAGTGGATCCGGACAGAGTAATGAAAAACTGTTTTTT. It encodes CAISGSGQSNEKLFF.

CDR3 residues: CASSLDSPVGGQPQHF. Written as DNA, the CDR3 is TGCGCCAGCAGCTTGGATTCACCCGTAGGGGGTCAGCCCCAGCATTTT. The rearrangement joins TRBV5-1 to TRBJ1-5; possibly TRBD1 for D (6 bases). This CDR3 region has 16 residues. CDR1 and CDR2 from the germline V gene are SGHRS and YFSETQ. V was clipped by 0 bases and J by 6 bases, with 16 bases between them.

This chain joins TRBV2 and TRBJ2-3, with 10 bases matching TRBD1. The length of the CDR3 is 17 residues. V shed 2 bases and J 5 bases; nucleotides not matched to a gene: 10. The germline gives CDR1 SNHLY, CDR2 FYNNEI. CDR3 DNA sequence: TGTGCCAGCAGTGAAAGGCTGGTAGGACAGGGGGTAGATACGCAGTATTTT. Translated: CASSERLVGQGVDTQYF.

The chain links TRBV28 to TRBJ1-3; no firm D call. The CDR3 spans 17 residues. CDR1 is MDHEN and CDR2 is SYDVKM in the germline V gene. V was shortened by 4 bases and J by 0 bases, with 16 bases between the two germline ends. The CDR3 nucleotides are TGTGCCAGCAGTTCCGCGGGCCAGGTCTTCTCTGGAAACACCATATATTTT. This sequence encodes CASSSAGQVFSGNTIYF.

The rearrangement links TRBV28 to TRBJ1-2, with 7 bases identical to TRBD1. This CDR3 has 13 residues. Trimming removed 4 bases from V and 4 bases from J; junction bases left unmatched: 3. The germline CDR1 and CDR2 sequences are MDHEN and SYDVKM. As DNA, the CDR3 is TGTGCCAGCAGTTGGGGACAGATCTATGGCTACACCTTC. It translates to CASSWGQIYGYTF.

V gene TRBV3-1 (or the pseudogene TRBV3-2) combines with J gene TRBJ1-2; TRBD1 matches at 7 bases. This CDR3 has 15 residues. The trim removed 4 bases at V and 11 bases at J, leaving 16 bases unmatched. Germline values: CDR1 LGHDT, CDR2 YNNKEL (reference sequence). CDR3 nucleotide sequence: TGTGCCAGCAGCCCAACGCCGGGACAGCCTCCTAAATACACCTTC. It is translated as CASSPTPGQPPKYTF.

A few counts support this clone. The rearrangement joins TRBV30 to TRBJ1-1; D remains unclear. In germline, CDR1 is GTSNPN, CDR2 SVGIG (reference sequence). This CDR3 has 14 residues. Trimming left V 2 bases short and J 1 base short, with 11 bases between. The CDR3 nucleotides are TGTGCCTGGAGTTCGCATACTAGGAACACTGAAGCTTTCTTT. This sequence encodes CAWSSHTRNTEAFF.

The chain employs TRBV29-1 and TRBJ2-2; TRBD2 aligns across 7 bases. CDR1 is SQVTM and CDR2 is ANQGSEA in the germline V gene. Losses at the gene ends were 4 bases for V and 1 base for J; bases not matched to a gene: 3. CDR3 size: 14 residues. CDR3 residues: CSVASGENTGELFF. The CDR3, as DNA: TGCAGCGTTGCCAGCGGGGAGAACACCGGGGAGCTGTTTTTT.

A single count supports this clone. The V call is TRBV5-1, the J call TRBJ2-1; no clear D. From germline, CDR1 is SGHRS and CDR2 YFSETQ. The CDR3 runs to 17 residues. The ends were cut back, 0 bases at V and 2 bases at J, with 15 bases in the middle. The CDR3 bases are TGCGCCAGCAGCTTGGCCTTAGAACCCGGAGCCTACAATGAGCAGTTCTTC. Encoded protein: CASSLALEPGAYNEQFF.

This clone was seen more than once but under ten times. The J gene is TRBJ1-1, the V gene TRBV4-1, with a weak D call TRBD1 (6 bases). The CDR3 consists of 17 residues. Germline CDR1 and CDR2: MGHRA and YSYEKL. Deletions cut 3 bases from V and 3 bases from J, with 20 bases between. The CDR3 region has the DNA TGCGCCAGCAGCCAGCCATACCGGTATGAGGGGGACACTGAAGCTTTCTTT. This encodes CASSQPYRYEGDTEAFF.

This sequence joins TRBV7-6 and TRBJ1-1; possible D gene TRBD1, 6 bases. There are 15 residues in the CDR3. V was cut by 5 bases and J by 4 bases, with 17 bases left in between. Germline V lookup: CDR1 SGHVS, CDR2 FNYEAQ. CDR3 DNA sequence: TGTGCCAGCAGCATAGTACAGGGAAGTGGCACTGAAGCTTTCTTT. Protein sequence: CASSIVQGSGTEAFF. The full variable domain, rest sourced from reference TRBV7-6 and TRBJ1-1, is GAGVSQSPRYKVTKRGQDVALRCDPISGHVSLYWYRQALGQGPEFLTYFNYEAQQDKSGLPNDRFSAERPEGSISTLTIQRTEQRDSAMYRCASSIVQGSGTEAFFGQGTRLTVV.

In this sample, this clone turned up once. The chain employs TRBV9 and TRBJ2-3; TRBD2 matches at 7 bases. Per the germline V gene, CDR1 is SGDLS and CDR2 is YYNGEE. This CDR3 contains 18 residues. V lost 0 bases and J lost 4; bases outside the gene matches: 14. The CDR3: CASSVAILGSGFADTQYF. The CDR3 bases are TGTGCCAGCAGCGTAGCTATTTTGGGTAGCGGGTTTGCAGATACGCAGTATTTT.

This clone came up a few times. One junction end does not reproduce the germline sequence, and a read error may be involved. The chain has TRBV19 and TRBJ1-1; D is undetermined. From germline, CDR1 is LNHDA and CDR2 SQIVND (reference sequence). This CDR3 is built from 13 residues. This CDR3 reads CASSIDTLSGGPF. Written as DNA, the CDR3 is TGTGCCAGTAGTATTGATACTCTAAGTGGCGGGCCTTTT.

This clone showed up just a few times. The genes are TRBV5-1 and TRBJ2-7; 9 positions agree with TRBD1. Germline values: CDR1 SGHRS, CDR2 YFSETQ. The CDR3 has 14 amino acids. J lost 4 bases, V lost 5 bases, and 7 bases had no gene match. The CDR3 here is CASRVRDRAYEQYF. The DNA of the CDR3 is TGCGCCAGCAGGGTCCGGGACAGGGCTTACGAGCAGTACTTC.

In DNA form, the CDR3 reads TGTGCCAGCTCATCGGGACTGAACACCGGGGAGCTGTTTTTT. Protein: CASSSGLNTGELFF. This sequence joins TRBV18 and TRBJ2-2; the D gene is possibly TRBD2 (6 bases). The CDR3 is 14 residues long. The ends were cut back, 5 bases at V and 1 base at J, with 8 bases in the middle. Germline CDR1 reads KGHSH; CDR2 reads LQKENI.